These T cell receptor beta chains were read from a single sample in a study of blood T cell repertoires in COVID-19. The table came from immunoSEQ multiplex PCR; TCRdb's copy has only in-frame clones and leaves some out. In the table there are fewer than 350,000 clones, around four fifths of which are singletons. Sequencing used peripheral blood. The receptors were gathered from a woman between 45 and 65 years old with active or convalescent COVID-19. The CDR3 runs from the conserved cysteine through the conserved F or W. The D gene is left open where the match is weak. Only some rows state a clone size, as once, few, many or a class for expanded clones.

CASTPGGTGVSYGYTF | TGTGCCAGCACGCCCGGCGGGACAGGGGTTTCCTATGGCTACACCTTC | TRBV2 | 16 | TRBD1 | . | TRBJ1-2
CASSLLGGGIQYF | TGTGCCAGCAGTTTACTTGGCGGGGGCATTCAGTACTTC | TRBV12-3/TRBV12-4 | 13 | TRBD2 | . | TRBJ2-4
CASSKSTYEQYF | TGTGCCAGCTCAAAGAGTACCTACGAGCAGTACTTC | TRBV18 | 12 | . | . | TRBJ2-7
CASSLEASGNTIYF | TGCGCCAGCAGCTTGGAAGCCTCTGGAAACACCATATATTTT | TRBV5-1 | 14 | . | . | TRBJ1-3
CASSTGQGSGETQYF | TGTGCCAGTAGTACGGGACAGGGATCGGGAGAGACCCAGTACTTC | TRBV19 | 15 | TRBD1 | . | TRBJ2-5
CASSPGQGPNYEQYF | TGTGCCAGCAGTCCGGGACAGGGCCCGAACTACGAGCAGTACTTC | TRBV6-5 | 15 | TRBD1 | . | TRBJ2-7
CASSTRDRGLQPQHF | TGTGCCAGCAGTACCCGGGACAGGGGGCTTCAGCCCCAGCATTTT | TRBV28 | 15 | TRBD1 | . | TRBJ1-5
CASSLRHGVPLYEQYF | TGTGCCAGCAGCTTGCGCCACGGGGTACCCCTCTACGAGCAGTACTTC | TRBV5-5 | 16 | . | . | TRBJ2-7
CASRDSMEKLFF | TGTGCCAGCAGGGACAGTATGGAAAAACTGTTTTTT | TRBV2 | 12 | . | . | TRBJ1-4
CASSQTGQVYYGYTF | TGCGCCAGCAGCCAAACCGGACAGGTTTACTATGGCTACACCTTC | TRBV4-1 | 15 | TRBD1 | few | TRBJ1-2
CATSTSTSGTGELFF | TGTGCCACCAGCACATCCACTAGCGGGACCGGGGAGCTGTTTTTT | TRBV15 | 15 | TRBD2 | . | TRBJ2-2
CASSPGQVTTEAFF | TGTGCCAGCAGTCCTGGACAGGTCACCACTGAAGCTTTCTTT | TRBV27 | 14 | TRBD1 | . | TRBJ1-1
CASSTIQGTGELFF | TGTGCCAGTAGTACAATACAGGGTACGGGGGAGCTGTTTTTT | TRBV19 | 14 | . | . | TRBJ2-2
CASSPRPQGNEKLFF | TGTGCCAGCTCACCGAGGCCTCAGGGAAATGAAAAACTGTTTTTT | TRBV18 | 15 | . | . | TRBJ1-4
CASRISTRGELFF | TGTGCCAGCAGGATCTCTACCCGGGGGGAGCTGTTTTTT | TRBV28 | 13 | . | . | TRBJ2-2
CASSPAVRLNTGELFF | TGTGCCAGCAGCCCCGCGGTGCGGCTGAACACCGGGGAGCTGTTTTTT | TRBV4-2 | 16 | . | . | TRBJ2-2
CASSLGLAGNYEQYF | TGTGCCAGCAGCCTGGGACTAGCGGGGAACTACGAGCAGTACTTC | TRBV3-1/TRBV3-2 | 15 | TRBD2 | . | TRBJ2-7
CASSVDRGAYEQYF | TGTGCCAGCAGCGTAGATCGCGGCGCCTACGAGCAGTACTTC | TRBV9 | 14 | . | . | TRBJ2-7
CASSEFLGGYEQYF | TGTGCCAGCAGTGAATTCTTGGGGGGGTACGAGCAGTACTTC | TRBV6-1 | 14 | TRBD2 | . | TRBJ2-7
CASSIGTGIGNGYTF | TGTGCCAGTAGTATAGGAACAGGGATTGGAAATGGCTACACCTTC | TRBV19 | 15 | . | few | TRBJ1-2
CASSEGGQAYTGELFF | TGTGCCAGCAGTGAAGGGGGACAGGCTTACACCGGGGAGCTGTTTTTT | TRBV6-1 | 16 | TRBD1 | . | TRBJ2-2
CASSEGDSKDTQYF | TGCGCCAGCAGCGAAGGGGACAGTAAAGATACGCAGTATTTT | TRBV5-1 | 14 | TRBD1 | . | TRBJ2-3
CASRDRGPYEQYF | TGTGCCAGCAGGGACAGGGGACCCTACGAGCAGTACTTC | TRBV6-5 | 13 | TRBD1 | . | TRBJ2-7
CASRLVIRGRESNQPQHF | TGTGCAAGTCGCTTAGTAATCAGGGGGCGAGAAAGCAATCAGCCCCAGCATTTT | TRBV12-2 | 18 | . | . | TRBJ1-5
CASSLGTGVRVEQYF | TGCGCCAGCAGCTTGGGGACAGGGGTTAGAGTCGAGCAGTACTTC | TRBV5-1 | 15 | TRBD1 | . | TRBJ2-7
CASSVRRESYNEQFF | TGTGCCAGCAGTGTGCGGCGGGAGTCCTACAATGAGCAGTTCTTC | TRBV6-4 | 15 | TRBD2 | . | TRBJ2-1
CASSPWLIQNYGYTF | TGTGCCAGTAGCCCTTGGCTGATTCAAAACTATGGCTACACCTTC | TRBV19 | 15 | . | . | TRBJ1-2
CASSPGTIVSEAFF | TGTGCCAGCAGCCCAGGGACTATCGTATCTGAAGCTTTCTTT | TRBV13 | 14 | . | . | TRBJ1-1
CASSPGTGESFSNEQFF | TGTGCTAGCAGCCCCGGGACAGGGGAATCCTTTTCCAATGAGCAGTTCTTC | TRBV7-7 | 17 | TRBD1 | few | TRBJ2-1
CASSRGLRDRSLGETQYF | TGCGCCAGCAGCCGAGGGCTCCGCGACAGGTCACTAGGGGAGACCCAGTACTTC | TRBV5-1 | 18 | . | . | TRBJ2-5
CASSSRRGSFGYGYTF | TGTGCCAGCAGTTCTAGAAGGGGGAGCTTTGGCTATGGCTACACCTTC | TRBV27 | 16 | . | . | TRBJ1-2
CATQGFVNQPQHF | TGTGCCACTCAGGGGTTTGTCAATCAGCCCCAGCATTTT | TRBV19 | 13 | . | . | TRBJ1-5
CASSTRDRVGMGEAFF | TGTGCCAGTAGTACCCGGGACAGGGTGGGTATGGGTGAAGCTTTCTTT | TRBV19 | 16 | TRBD1 | once | TRBJ1-1